These 18 T cell receptor beta chains were all obtained from the same sample, sequenced in a study of blood T cells in healthy people across ages. A J-beta primer mix and a sample-barcoded 5' primer were used in a second PCR of roughly 6 to 11 cycles. Using its own MiXCR run on the 5' RACE reads, TCRdb lists one record per CDR3 protein. The sample includes 750,000 to 850,000 distinct CDR3 sequences, approximately 25% of them seen just once. The same data also went into a second study, on T cells of mothers and their children.

The sample consisted of blood. Receptor source: a boy between 10 and 17 years old in good health.

The V and J genes are TRBV11-2 and TRBJ2-6; TRBD1 or TRBD2 may be the D gene (6 bases each). The V and J ends lost 8 bases and 0 bases respectively, with 20 bases between them. Germline CDR1 SGHAT, CDR2 FQNNGV. This CDR3 region has 18 residues. The CDR3 DNA reads TGTGCCAGCGCTGGGGGTAGGGGGGCCCACTCTGGGGCCAACGTCCTGACTTTC. This gives the protein CASAGGRGAHSGANVLTF.

This clonotype was seen a few times. The chain employs TRBV28 and TRBJ2-7; tentative D call: TRBD2 (6 bases). Trimming cost V 2 bases and J 5 bases, with 13 bases left between them. In germline, CDR1 is MDHEN, CDR2 SYDVKM. The CDR3 consists of 14 residues. The CDR3 is CASSLTGESNEQYF. The CDR3 region has the DNA TGTGCCAGCAGTTTAACGGGAGAGTCGAACGAGCAGTACTTC.

This clonotype came up a few times. This rearrangement joins TRBV27 to TRBJ2-1, with 9 bases that match TRBD2. The CDR3 contains 15 residues. Germline trimming cut 0 bases from V and 6 bases from J; bases unmatched to any gene: 3. Per the germline V gene, CDR1 is MNHEY and CDR2 is SMNVEV (reference sequence). Here the CDR3 reads CASSLSAGGLNEQFF. CDR3 coding DNA: TGTGCCAGCAGTTTATCTGCGGGAGGGCTCAATGAGCAGTTCTTC.

This clonotype has more than one count but fewer than ten. The rearrangement links TRBV2 to TRBJ1-1, with D perhaps TRBD1 (5 bases). Germline loops: CDR1 SNHLY, CDR2 FYNNEI. CDR3 length: 14 amino acids. Trimming removed 1 base from V and 3 bases from J, with 9 bases in between. The CDR3 protein is CASSEEGGDTEAFF. Written as DNA, the CDR3 is TGTGCCAGCAGTGAAGAGGGAGGGGACACTGAAGCTTTCTTT.

This clonotype was counted between two and nine times. The chain has TRBV20-1 and TRBJ2-7; D unclear. V was pared by 3 bases and J by 2 bases, with 8 bases between. The CDR3 extends over 12 amino acids. CDR1 and CDR2 (germline): DFQATT, SNEGSKA (reference sequence). CDR3 sequence (DNA): TGCAGTGCTAGCGACCAGACCTACGAGCAGTACTTC. Protein: CSASDQTYEQYF.

The V gene is TRBV20-1, the J gene TRBJ2-1; D is ambiguous. The V end was cut by 5 bases, the J end by 0 bases, with 8 bases between. CDR3 size: 13 residues. CDR1 and CDR2 from the germline V gene are DFQATT and SNEGSKA (reference sequence). CDR3 sequence: CSAPRSSYNEQFF. CDR3 nucleotide sequence: TGCAGTGCTCCCCGTAGCTCCTACAATGAGCAGTTCTTC.

This clonotype was seen more than once but under ten times. The chain has TRBV6-1 and TRBJ2-7, with 8 nucleotides matching TRBD2. Germline values: CDR1 MNHNS, CDR2 SASEGT. V shed 8 bases, J shed 0 bases, and the junction held 6 bases outside the gene matches. This CDR3 contains 14 residues. The CDR3 reads CASQVAGNSYEQYF. CDR3 coding DNA: TGTGCCAGCCAGGTAGCGGGAAACTCCTACGAGCAGTACTTC.

The chain is built from TRBV7-9 and TRBJ2-1; weak D call: TRBD1 (7 bases). The DNA end is more similar to TRBJ2-7, so the J call may be wrong. The CDR3 is 15 amino acids. Looked up from germline, CDR1 is SEHNR and CDR2 is FQNEAQ (reference sequence). The CDR3 spells CASSQAQGGKDEQYF. CDR3 DNA sequence: TGTGCCAGCAGCCAAGCGCAGGGGGGCAAAGACGAGCAGTACTTC.

This chain uses TRBV7-9 with TRBJ2-1; TRBD2 aligns across 7 bases. This CDR3 is 15 amino acids long. The junction had 4 bases not matched to a gene; V was cut back by 2 bases and J by 3 bases. Germline-derived CDR1 and CDR2 are SEHNR and FQNEAQ (reference sequence). Here the CDR3 reads CASSLFGGGYNEQFF. The CDR3 bases are TGTGCCAGCAGCTTATTTGGGGGGGGCTACAATGAGCAGTTCTTC.

The chain recombines TRBV28 with TRBJ2-5, with unresolved D. The end of the DNA is better explained by TRBJ2-7, so the J call may be wrong. The CDR3 extends over 13 amino acids. CDR1 and CDR2 (germline): MDHEN, SYDVKM. DNA for the CDR3: TGTGCCAGCAGTTCTCACAGCGTGGTCGAGCAGTACTTC. It specifies CASSSHSVVEQYF.

This clonotype was detected once. This chain links TRBV6-1 with TRBJ1-6, with 7 bases aligning to TRBD1. CDR1 and CDR2 (germline): MNHNS, SASEGT. This CDR3 has 16 residues. With 1 base clipped from V and 6 bases from J, the junction kept 6 bases outside the gene matches. CDR3 amino acids: CASSEVAGGTNSPLHF. CDR3 nucleotide sequence: TGTGCCAGCAGTGAAGTCGCAGGGGGAACTAATTCACCCCTCCACTTT.

This rearrangement joins TRBV20-1 to TRBJ2-7; D call uncertain. V dropped 2 bases and J dropped 2 bases, with 13 bases sitting between them. This CDR3 spans 14 amino acids. Per the germline V gene, CDR1 is DFQATT and CDR2 is SNEGSKA (reference sequence). CDR3 bases: TGCAGTGCTAGATTCGAGGACGGTCCCTACGAGCAGTACTTC. Its translation: CSARFEDGPYEQYF.

The chain combines TRBV6-2 or TRBV6-3 with TRBJ1-2, with a tentative D call TRBD1 (5 bases). Between the trimmed V and J ends, which lost 11 bases and 3 bases, there was a span of 16 bases. The germline V gene encodes CDR1 MNHEY and CDR2 SVGEGT. The CDR3 contains 13 residues. DNA of the CDR3: TGTGCCGCGGGCGCGGGGCCCTACTATGGCTACACCTTC. Residues: CAAGAGPYYGYTF.

J is TRBJ2-7 and V is TRBV12-3 or TRBV12-4, with 8 positions matching TRBD2. This CDR3 contains 15 residues. Trimming removed 3 bases from V and 7 bases from J; junction bases left unmatched: 11. CDR3 residues: CASSFLTGGPEEQYF. DNA of the CDR3: TGTGCCAGCAGTTTCCTAACGGGAGGGCCGGAGGAGCAGTACTTC.

The rearrangement links TRBV9 to TRBJ1-1; D call uncertain. CDR1 and CDR2 from the germline V gene are SGDLS and YYNGEE. V was clipped by 4 bases and J by 0 bases, with 16 bases between them. The CDR3 runs 16 residues. CDR3 DNA sequence: TGTGCCAGCAGCCGCTCCGGGTTAACAGTGAACACTGAAGCTTTCTTT. Translation: CASSRSGLTVNTEAFF.

The V call is TRBV7-2, the J call TRBJ2-7; 9 nucleotides line up with TRBD1. This CDR3 has 16 residues. J was trimmed by 3 bases and V by 6 bases; bases with no gene match: 12. Germline V lookup: CDR1 SGHTA, CDR2 FQGNSA. CDR3 nucleotide sequence: TGTGCCAGCAGACCCTCCTGGGACAGGGAATACTACGAGCAGTACTTC. Translated, it gives CASRPSWDREYYEQYF.

This clonotype showed up just a few times. The DNA of the CDR3 is TGCGCCAGCAGCCAGGACAGGGAGCGCATTCAGTACTTC. Translated, it gives CASSQDRERIQYF. The chain recombines TRBV4-3 with TRBJ2-4; TRBD1 matches at 8 bases. V shed 3 bases, J shed 9 bases, and the junction held 4 bases outside the gene matches. CDR3 length: 13 amino acids. Germline assignment: CDR1 LGHNA and CDR2 YSLEER.

The sample holds a few counts of this clonotype. The chain uses TRBV11-2 and TRBJ2-5, with 10 bases aligning to TRBD2. The germline CDR1 and CDR2 sequences are SGHAT and FQNNGV. V shed 5 bases and J 3 bases; nucleotides not matched to a gene: 9. This CDR3 is built from 16 residues. The CDR3 DNA follows: TGTGCCAGCAGCCAGGGTTGGCTAGCGGGAGAAGAGACCCAGTACTTC. Translating it yields CASSQGWLAGEETQYF.